A single sample is the source of the 9 T cell receptor beta chains below, sequenced in a study of T cells in localized non-small cell lung cancer. The assay was immunoSEQ multiplex PCR, and TCRdb's table has in-frame clones only and misses some. The data show approximately 26,000 clones, with 91% seen just once and about 4.4% held by the top ten. The starting material was peripheral blood, obtained before any cancer treatment. These receptor sequences come from an older female donor with stage II squamous cell lung carcinoma.

The chain uses TRBV5-1 and TRBJ2-7, with 7 bases matching TRBD2. J was trimmed by 4 bases and V by 0 bases; bases with no gene match: 4. The CDR3 has 14 amino acids. Germline CDR1 SGHRS, CDR2 YFSETQ. CDR3 nucleotide sequence: TGCGCCAGCAGCTTGGGGCGTAGCGGGTACGAGCAGTACTTC. Translating it yields CASSLGRSGYEQYF.

This rearrangement joins TRBV5-1 to TRBJ2-5; tentative D call: TRBD1 (6 bases). The germline V gene has CDR1 SGHRS and CDR2 YFSETQ. CDR3 length equals 15 residues. Trimming stripped 1 base from V and 1 base from J, with 11 bases between. CDR3 nucleotides: TGCGCCAGCAGCTTGCTGGGGGCTAGCCAAGAGACCCAGTACTTC. This codes for CASSLLGASQETQYF.

This clone was recorded once. The chain combines TRBV25-1 with TRBJ2-1, with 8 bases fitting TRBD2. Germline V lookup: CDR1 MGHDK, CDR2 SYGVNS. There are 15 residues in the CDR3. J lost 6 bases, V lost 6 bases, and 10 bases had no gene match. The CDR3 reads CASRAREGGFNEQFF. DNA of the CDR3: TGTGCCAGCAGAGCCCGGGAGGGCGGGTTCAATGAGCAGTTCTTC.

The rearrangement joins TRBV25-1 to TRBJ1-4, with D perhaps matching TRBD1 (5 bases). Trimming shortened V by 3 bases and J by 7 bases, and 12 bases separated the two germline ends. CDR1 and CDR2 (germline): MGHDK, SYGVNS. The CDR3 consists of 14 residues. CDR3 sequence: CASSDQGWGEKLFF. CDR3 in DNA: TGTGCCAGCAGTGACCAGGGATGGGGTGAAAAACTGTTTTTT.

CDR3 loop: CAISVPPGRTNTGELFF. CDR3 DNA: TGTGCCATCAGTGTCCCGCCGGGACGGACCAACACCGGGGAGCTGTTTTTT. The gene calls are TRBV10-3 and TRBJ2-2, with D tentatively TRBD1 or TRBD2 (5 bases each). The V end was cut by 4 bases, the J end by 2 bases, with 17 bases between. This CDR3 is 17 amino acids long. Germline CDR1 reads ENHRY; CDR2 reads SYGVKD.

J is TRBJ1-5 and V is TRBV18, with D possibly matching TRBD1 (6 bases). Per the germline V gene, CDR1 is KGHSH and CDR2 is LQKENI. The V and J ends lost 3 bases and 0 bases respectively, with 9 bases between them. The CDR3 runs to 15 residues. The DNA for the CDR3 is TGTGCCAGCTCACCGACAGGAAGTAGCAATCAGCCCCAGCATTTT. Its translation: CASSPTGSSNQPQHF.

J is TRBJ1-2 and V is TRBV11-2; 8 bases fit TRBD1. From germline, CDR1 is SGHAT and CDR2 FQNNGV. The CDR3 loop spans 13 amino acids. Unmatched junction bases numbered 6, after V lost 5 bases and J lost 7 bases. The CDR3 DNA reads TGTGCCAGCAGCGTGGACAGGGACGCTGGCTACACCTTC. Translating it yields CASSVDRDAGYTF.

The chain employs TRBV6-5 and TRBJ2-1, with 8 bases lining up with TRBD2. The junction had 8 bases not matched to a gene; V was cut back by 0 bases and J by 7 bases. This CDR3 comprises 16 residues. The germline CDR1 and CDR2 sequences are MNHEY and SVGAGI. The CDR3 loop is CASSYSVTGGRNEQFF. CDR3 sequence (DNA): TGTGCCAGCAGTTACTCGGTAACGGGGGGGCGGAATGAGCAGTTCTTC.

The sample holds a few counts of this clone. The chain couples TRBV10-3 to TRBJ2-1; TRBD2 matches at 12 bases. This CDR3 has 17 amino acids. Germline CDR1 and CDR2: ENHRY and SYGVKD. J gave up 8 bases and V 5 bases, and 13 bases lay outside the gene matches. This CDR3 reads CAISRAQTSGGADEQFF. The CDR3 DNA sequence: TGTGCCATCAGTCGCGCCCAGACTAGCGGGGGAGCAGATGAGCAGTTCTTC.